Sequencing of this T cell receptor (beta chain) was carried out in a study of CD8 T cells in ankylosing spondylitis. This clonotype showed up many times. TCRdb reanalysed the 5' RACE reads using MiXCR and keeps one entry per CDR3 protein. This table holds a few hundred thousand distinct CDR3 sequences, under 25% found once. V dropped 1 base and J dropped 8 bases, with 9 bases sitting between them. CDR3 size: 13 residues. The chain carries TRBV12-3 or TRBV12-4 and TRBJ2-1, with unresolved D. Sequenced sample: blood, either unsorted or a sorted T cell fraction (not recorded which). The origin of this receptor is a female donor with ankylosing spondylitis or in good health (not recorded which). CDR3 nucleotides: TGTGCCAGCAGTTTAGACCCTACGGATGAGCAGTTCTTC. This codes for CASSLDPTDEQFF.